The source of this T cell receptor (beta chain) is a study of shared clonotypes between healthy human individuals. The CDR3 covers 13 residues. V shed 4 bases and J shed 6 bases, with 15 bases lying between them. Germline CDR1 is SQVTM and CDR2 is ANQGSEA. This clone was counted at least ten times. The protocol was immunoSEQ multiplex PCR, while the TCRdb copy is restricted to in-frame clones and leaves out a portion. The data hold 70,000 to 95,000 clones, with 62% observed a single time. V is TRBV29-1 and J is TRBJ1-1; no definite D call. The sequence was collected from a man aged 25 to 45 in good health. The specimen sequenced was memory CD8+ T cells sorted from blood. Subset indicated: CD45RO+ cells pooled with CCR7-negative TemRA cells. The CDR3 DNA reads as TGCAGCGTTGTACTTTCGGGGTTTCCTGAAGCTTTCTTT. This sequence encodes CSVVLSGFPEAFF.